A selection of T cell receptor beta chains follows, all from one sample in a study of post-analysis software for immune sequencing data. TCRdb reprocessed the PCR reads via MiXCR and lists one record per CDR3 protein. The table lists approximately 400,000 distinct CDR3 sequences, roughly 35% of them singletons. The sequenced sample was blood. The receptors were sampled from a girl aged 10-17 years with multiple sclerosis. CDR3s include the opening cysteine and the closing phenylalanine or tryptophan. Fields, in order: D gene, V gene, J gene, clone size, CDR3 DNA, CDR3 protein. A D gene is named only where the DNA matches it firmly. Part of the rows lack a size; the others show once, few, many or a class for expanded clones.

TRBD1,TRBV9,TRBJ1-4,.,TGTGCCAGCAGCGTTGGGTACAGGGGAAATGAAAAACTGTTTTTT,CASSVGYRGNEKLFF
.,TRBV9,TRBJ2-3,few,TGTGCCAGCAGCGTAGGGACGGGGGCTATCACAGATACGCAGTATTTT,CASSVGTGAITDTQYF
.,TRBV7-2,TRBJ2-7,.,TGTGCCAGCAGCCCCGACAGGTATTCCTACGAGCAGTACTTC,CASSPDRYSYEQYF
.,TRBV12-3/TRBV12-4,TRBJ1-1,.,TGTGCCAGCAGTACGACGGTTGAAGCTTTCTTT,CASSTTVEAFF
.,TRBV14,TRBJ1-2,few,TGTGCCAGCAGCCAAGAGCGGGGTTATGGCTACACCTTC,CASSQERGYGYTF
TRBD1,TRBV29-1,TRBJ2-3,.,TGCAGCGTGGTACAGGGGGCGCTTAGCACAGATACGCAGTATTTT,CSVVQGALSTDTQYF
.,TRBV5-1,TRBJ2-7,.,TGCGCCAGCAGCTTGGCATTAGTAAATACCTACGAGCAGTACTTC,CASSLALVNTYEQYF
.,TRBV7-9,TRBJ1-4,.,TGTGCCAGCAGCTTAGATTGGGGTCCGGAAAAACTGTTTTTT,CASSLDWGPEKLFF
TRBD1,TRBV15,TRBJ2-7,.,TGTGCCACCAGCAGCAGGGGGTCGACATACTACGAGCAGTACTTC,CATSSRGSTYYEQYF
.,TRBV24-1,TRBJ2-3,.,TGTGCCACCAGTGATTCGCGGGGTTCCTCAGATACGCAGTATTTT,CATSDSRGSSDTQYF
TRBD1,TRBV29-1,TRBJ1-2,few,TGCAGCGTTGAGACCCCGACAGGGCACTATGGCTACACCTTC,CSVETPTGHYGYTF
TRBD2,TRBV7-2,TRBJ2-4,.,TGTGCCACCTCTTCTTCGGGACTAGCGGGGGTATTTGACATTCAGTACTTC,CATSSSGLAGVFDIQYF
.,TRBV12-3/TRBV12-4,TRBJ2-3,.,TGTGCCAGCACCCCCGGACAAGGTGCCGGTACGCAGTATTTT,CASTPGQGAGTQYF
TRBD1,TRBV15,TRBJ2-7,.,TGTGCCACTAGCCGGGACAGGGTGTTCTCCTACGAGCAGTACTTC,CATSRDRVFSYEQYF
.,TRBV7-9,TRBJ2-5,few,TGTGCCAGCAGCCCCACGGGTTGGGGACAAGAGACCCAGTACTTC,CASSPTGWGQETQYF
TRBD1,TRBV6-1,TRBJ1-5,.,TGTGCCACCTACGTGGTACAGGGGGCCGGTCAGCCCCAGCATTTT,CATYVVQGAGQPQHF
TRBD2,TRBV20-1,TRBJ2-7,few,TGCAGTGCAAGACCGGGACTAAGCTCCTACGAGCAGTACTTC,CSARPGLSSYEQYF
.,TRBV6-5,TRBJ2-3,.,TGTGCCAGCAAGAGGGACACGACGGATACGCGGTATTTT,CASKRDTTDTRYF
.,TRBV7-9,TRBJ1-1,.,TGTGCCAGCAGCTTAGAAGGCAGGGGATCCACTGATGCTTTCTTT,CASSLEGRGSTDAFF
TRBD1,TRBV20-1,TRBJ2-7,many,TGCAGTGCTCCGGGACAGGGGGAATACGAGCAGTACTTC,CSAPGQGEYEQYF
.,TRBV4-1,TRBJ1-5,.,TGCGCCAGCAGCCGTGAGTGGGCTTATGGCAATCAGCCCCAGCATTTT,CASSREWAYGNQPQHF
.,TRBV6-6,TRBJ1-2,.,TGTGCCAGCGGCACGGATTTCTATGGCTACACCTTC,CASGTDFYGYTF
TRBD1,TRBV28,TRBJ2-7,.,TGTGCCAGCAGGGGGACAGGGATGACCTACGAGCAGTACTTC,CASRGTGMTYEQYF
.,TRBV15,TRBJ2-1,.,TGTGCCACCAGCAGAGATCTACAACCAGTCACCCACAATGAGCAGTTCTTC,CATSRDLQPVTHNEQFF
TRBD2,TRBV4-2,TRBJ2-3,.,TGTGCCAGCAGCCAAGATCAACGGGGGGGTCGTTGGGCGCAGTATTTT,CASSQDQRGGRWAQYF
.,TRBV6-5,TRBJ1-1,.,TGTGCCAGCAGCCGACAAATGGTGAGGGCGAACACTGAAGCTTTCTTT,CASSRQMVRANTEAFF
.,TRBV12-3/TRBV12-4,TRBJ1-2,.,TGTGCCAGCAGGGCAAACAGGGTCGGCTACACCTTC,CASRANRVGYTF
.,TRBV20-1,TRBJ2-1,few,TGCAGTGCCGTCCTAAGTGGGGGGGGCAGGCAGTTCTTC,CSAVLSGGGRQFF
.,TRBV20-1,TRBJ2-3,few,TGCAGTGCCAGAAGTTGGGACGGCACAGATACGCAGTATTTT,CSARSWDGTDTQYF
TRBD1,TRBV6-2/TRBV6-3,TRBJ2-7,.,TGTGCCAGCAGTTCCAGGGGGCCCTCCTACGAGCAGTACTTC,CASSSRGPSYEQYF
.,TRBV6-2/TRBV6-3,TRBJ2-3,few,TGTGCCAGCAAGCAGGCGTACCCAGATACGCAGTATTTT,CASKQAYPDTQYF
.,TRBV7-2,TRBJ2-7,many,TGTGCCAGCAGCACACTCTACGAGCAGTACTTC,CASSTLYEQYF